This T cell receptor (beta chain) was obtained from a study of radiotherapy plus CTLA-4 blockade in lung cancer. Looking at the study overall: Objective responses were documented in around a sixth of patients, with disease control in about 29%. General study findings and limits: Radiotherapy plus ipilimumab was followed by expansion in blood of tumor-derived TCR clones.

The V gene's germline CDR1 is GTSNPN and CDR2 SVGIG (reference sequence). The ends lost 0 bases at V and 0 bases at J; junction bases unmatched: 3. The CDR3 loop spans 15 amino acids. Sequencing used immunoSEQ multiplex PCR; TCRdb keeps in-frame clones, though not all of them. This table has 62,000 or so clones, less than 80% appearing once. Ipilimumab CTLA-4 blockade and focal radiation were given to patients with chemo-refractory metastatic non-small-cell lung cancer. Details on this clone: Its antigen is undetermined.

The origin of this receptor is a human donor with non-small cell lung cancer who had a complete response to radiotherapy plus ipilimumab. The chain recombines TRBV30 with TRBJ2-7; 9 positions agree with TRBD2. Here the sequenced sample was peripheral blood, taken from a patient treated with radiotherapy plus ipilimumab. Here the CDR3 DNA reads TGTGCCTGGAGTGTAGCGGGAGGAAGCTCCTACGAGCAGTACGTC. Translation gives CAWSVAGGSSYEQYV.